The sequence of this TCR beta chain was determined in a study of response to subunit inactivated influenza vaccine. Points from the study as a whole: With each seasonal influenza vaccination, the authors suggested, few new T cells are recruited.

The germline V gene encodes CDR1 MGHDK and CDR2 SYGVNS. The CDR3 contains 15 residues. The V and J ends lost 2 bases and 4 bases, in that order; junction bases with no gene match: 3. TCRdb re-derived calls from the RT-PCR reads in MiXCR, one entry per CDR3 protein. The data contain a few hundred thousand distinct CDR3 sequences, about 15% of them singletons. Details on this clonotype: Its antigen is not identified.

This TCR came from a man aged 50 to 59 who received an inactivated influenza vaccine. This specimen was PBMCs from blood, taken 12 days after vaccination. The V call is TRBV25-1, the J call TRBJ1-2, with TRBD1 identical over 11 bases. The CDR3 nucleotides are TGTGCCAGCAGTGAAGGGACAGGGGGTGGCTATGGCTACACCTTC. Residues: CASSEGTGGGYGYTF.